Given below is one T cell receptor beta chain in context. Its specificity is unknown. Trimming took 4 bases from V and 2 from J; bases not matched to a gene: 7. The germline V gene encodes CDR1 PRHDT and CDR2 FYEKMQ (reference sequence). The CDR3 loop spans 15 amino acids. TCRdb's table, derived via immunoSEQ multiplex PCR, lists solely in-frame clones and lacks some. The data show fewer than 15,000 clones, approximately 84% seen once. These data belong to a study of T cell clonotyping in hematopoietic cell transplantation. Study findings and constraints: Pathologically expanded recipient clonotypes increased progressively from day 30 to day 180 as diversity fell.

Recipients were bled about 28 days pretransplant and at posttransplant days 30, 100, 180. Sequencing was performed on PBMCs, taken 100 days after allogeneic stem cell transplant. V gene TRBV13 combines with J gene TRBJ1-2; 7 bases align to TRBD1. The source of this sequence is a male patient aged 50 or older who had an allogeneic stem cell transplant from an unrelated donor, so T cells may come from the graft donor. Some clones in this sample may be carry-over from other donors' samples. In nucleotides, the CDR3 is TGTGCCAGCAGCTCCGGACAGGAAAAGAACTATGGCTACACCTTC. It translates to CASSSGQEKNYGYTF.